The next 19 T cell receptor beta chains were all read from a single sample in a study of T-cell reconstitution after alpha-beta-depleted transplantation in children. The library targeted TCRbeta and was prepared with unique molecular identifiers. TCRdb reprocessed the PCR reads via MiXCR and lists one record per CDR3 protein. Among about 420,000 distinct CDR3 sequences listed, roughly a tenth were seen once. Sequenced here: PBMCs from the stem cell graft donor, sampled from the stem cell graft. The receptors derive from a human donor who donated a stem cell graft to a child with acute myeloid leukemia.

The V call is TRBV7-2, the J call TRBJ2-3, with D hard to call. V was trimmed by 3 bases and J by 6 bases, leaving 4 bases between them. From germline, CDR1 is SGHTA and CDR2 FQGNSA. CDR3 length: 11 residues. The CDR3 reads CASSFFDTQYF. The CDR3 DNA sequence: TGTGCCAGCAGCTTTTTTGATACGCAGTATTTT. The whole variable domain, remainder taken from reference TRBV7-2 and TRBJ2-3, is GAGVSQSPSNKVTEKGKDVELRCDPISGHTALYWYRQSLGQGLEFLIYFQGNSAPDKSGLPSDRFSAERTGGSVSTLTIQRTQQEDSAVYLCASSFFDTQYFGPGTRLTVL.

The CDR3 bases are TGTGCCAGCAGCTTAGAGTGGGGTTCCTACGAGCAGTACGTC. Protein sequence: CASSLEWGSYEQYV. This chain links TRBV7-2 with TRBJ2-7; D unclear. The germline V gene has CDR1 SGHTA and CDR2 FQGNSA. The CDR3 extends over 14 amino acids. Trimming removed 1 base from V and 1 base from J, with 8 bases in between.

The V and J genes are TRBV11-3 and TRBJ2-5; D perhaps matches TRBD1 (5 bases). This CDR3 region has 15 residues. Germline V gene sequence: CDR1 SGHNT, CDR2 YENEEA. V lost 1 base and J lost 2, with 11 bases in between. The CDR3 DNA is TGTGCCAGCAGCTTAGGGTCAGGGAAGCAAGAGACCCAGTACTTC. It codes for CASSLGSGKQETQYF.

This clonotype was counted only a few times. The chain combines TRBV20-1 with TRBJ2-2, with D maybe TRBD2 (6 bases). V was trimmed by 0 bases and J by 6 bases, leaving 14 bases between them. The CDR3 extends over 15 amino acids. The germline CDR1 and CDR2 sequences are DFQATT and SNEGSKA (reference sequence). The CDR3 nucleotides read TGCAGTGCTAGAGAGGCGGGGCGGGACGCCGGGGAGCTGTTTTTT. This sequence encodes CSAREAGRDAGELFF.

The CDR3 here is CASSWALGLADPTDTQYF. Written as DNA, the CDR3 is TGTGCCAGCAGTTGGGCCCTCGGTCTAGCGGATCCAACAGATACGCAGTATTTT. The rearrangement joins TRBV12-3 or TRBV12-4 to TRBJ2-3, with 7 bases identical to TRBD2. The CDR3 has 18 amino acids. The V segment lost 4 bases and the J segment 3 bases; nucleotides outside the gene matches: 16.

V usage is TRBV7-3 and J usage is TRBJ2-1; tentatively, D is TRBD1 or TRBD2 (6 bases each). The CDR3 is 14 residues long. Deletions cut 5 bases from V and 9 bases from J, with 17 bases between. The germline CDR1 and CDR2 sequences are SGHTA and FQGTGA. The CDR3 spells CASSPVEGGSEQFF. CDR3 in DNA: TGTGCCAGCAGCCCGGTCGAGGGGGGCAGTGAGCAGTTCTTC. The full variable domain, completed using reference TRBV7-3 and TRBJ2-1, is GAGVSQTPSNKVTEKGKYVELRCDPISGHTALYWYRQSLGQGPEFLIYFQGTGAADDSGLPNDRFFAVRPEGSVSTLKIQRTERGDSAVYLCASSPVEGGSEQFFGPGTRLTVL.

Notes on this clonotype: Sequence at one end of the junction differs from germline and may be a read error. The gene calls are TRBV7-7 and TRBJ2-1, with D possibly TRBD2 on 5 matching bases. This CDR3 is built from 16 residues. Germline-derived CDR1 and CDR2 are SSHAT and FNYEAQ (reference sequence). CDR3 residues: CASSRDSRRPPNEQFF. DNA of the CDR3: TGTGCTAGCAGCAGAGATAGCAGGAGGCCACCCAATGAGCAGTTCTTC.

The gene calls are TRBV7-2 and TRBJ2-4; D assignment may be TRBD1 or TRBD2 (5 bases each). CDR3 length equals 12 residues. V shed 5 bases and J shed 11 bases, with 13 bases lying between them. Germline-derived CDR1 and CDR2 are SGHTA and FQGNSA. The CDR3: CASSLGTALQYF. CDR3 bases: TGTGCCAGCAGCCTCGGGACCGCGCTTCAGTACTTC.

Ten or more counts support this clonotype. The CDR3 is CASSRSGGGETQYF. In DNA form, the CDR3 reads TGTGCCAGCAGTCGAAGCGGGGGGGGAGAGACCCAGTACTTC. The chain recombines TRBV12-3 or TRBV12-4 with TRBJ2-5, with TRBD2 matching over 10 bases. The ends lost 5 bases at V and 4 bases at J; junction bases unmatched: 4. The CDR3 is made up of 14 amino acids.

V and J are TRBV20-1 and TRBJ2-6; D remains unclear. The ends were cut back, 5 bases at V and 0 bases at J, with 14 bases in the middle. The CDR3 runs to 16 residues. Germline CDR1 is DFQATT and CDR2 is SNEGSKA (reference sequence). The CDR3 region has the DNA TGCAGTGCTTTCCGACCTGAATTCTCTGGGGCCAACGTCCTGACTTTC. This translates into CSAFRPEFSGANVLTF.

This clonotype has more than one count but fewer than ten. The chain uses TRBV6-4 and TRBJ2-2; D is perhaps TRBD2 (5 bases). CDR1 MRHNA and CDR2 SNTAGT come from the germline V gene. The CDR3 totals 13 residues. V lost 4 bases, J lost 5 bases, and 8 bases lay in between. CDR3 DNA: TGTGCCAGCAGTGTCAGAGGGACCGGGGAGCTGTTTTTT. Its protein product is CASSVRGTGELFF.

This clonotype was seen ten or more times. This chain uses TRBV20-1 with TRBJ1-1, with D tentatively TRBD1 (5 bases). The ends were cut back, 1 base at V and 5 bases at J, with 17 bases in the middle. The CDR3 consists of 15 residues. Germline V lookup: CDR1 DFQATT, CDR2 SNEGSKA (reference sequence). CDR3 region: CSARGLQGGDTEAFF. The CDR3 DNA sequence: TGCAGTGCTAGAGGGTTGCAGGGAGGCGATACTGAAGCTTTCTTT.

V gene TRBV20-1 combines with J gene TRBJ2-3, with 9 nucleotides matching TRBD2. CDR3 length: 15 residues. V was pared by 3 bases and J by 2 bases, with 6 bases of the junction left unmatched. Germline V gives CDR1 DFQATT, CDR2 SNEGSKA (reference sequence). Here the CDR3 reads CSARVASGVTDTQYF. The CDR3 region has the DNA TGCAGTGCTAGGGTGGCTAGCGGGGTCACAGATACGCAGTATTTT.

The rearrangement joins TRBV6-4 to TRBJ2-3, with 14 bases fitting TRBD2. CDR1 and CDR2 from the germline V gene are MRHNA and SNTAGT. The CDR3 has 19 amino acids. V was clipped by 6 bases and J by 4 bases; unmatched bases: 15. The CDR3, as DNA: TGTGCCAGCAGCCCCCTCCGACTAGCGGGGGGGCCTAGCGCAGATACGCAGTATTTT. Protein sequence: CASSPLRLAGGPSADTQYF.

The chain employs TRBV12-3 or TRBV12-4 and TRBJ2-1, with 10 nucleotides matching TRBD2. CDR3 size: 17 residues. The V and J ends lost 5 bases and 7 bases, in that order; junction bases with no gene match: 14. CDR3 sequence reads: CASSPPSLAGVRNEQFF. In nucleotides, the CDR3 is TGTGCCAGCAGTCCCCCTTCCCTAGCGGGAGTTAGGAATGAGCAGTTCTTC.

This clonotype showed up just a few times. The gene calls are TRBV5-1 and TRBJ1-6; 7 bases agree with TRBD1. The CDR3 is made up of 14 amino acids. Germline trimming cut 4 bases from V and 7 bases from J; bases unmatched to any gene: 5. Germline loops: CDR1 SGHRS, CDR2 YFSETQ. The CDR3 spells CASSPTGMNSPLHF. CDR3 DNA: TGCGCCAGCAGCCCGACAGGGATGAATTCACCCCTCCACTTT.

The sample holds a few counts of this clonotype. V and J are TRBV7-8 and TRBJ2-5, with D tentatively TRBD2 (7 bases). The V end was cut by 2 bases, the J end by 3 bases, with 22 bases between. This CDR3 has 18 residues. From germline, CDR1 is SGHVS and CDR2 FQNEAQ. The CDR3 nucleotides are TGTGCCAGCAGCTTATCAAAGGGGGGGCCCCAGTTGAAAGAGACCCAGTACTTC. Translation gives CASSLSKGGPQLKETQYF.

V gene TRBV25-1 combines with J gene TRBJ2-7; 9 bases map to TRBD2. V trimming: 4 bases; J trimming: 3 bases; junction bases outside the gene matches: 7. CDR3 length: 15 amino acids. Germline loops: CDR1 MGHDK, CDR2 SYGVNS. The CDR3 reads CASSVMTSGFYEQYF. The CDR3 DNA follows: TGTGCCAGCAGTGTCATGACTAGCGGCTTCTACGAGCAGTACTTC.

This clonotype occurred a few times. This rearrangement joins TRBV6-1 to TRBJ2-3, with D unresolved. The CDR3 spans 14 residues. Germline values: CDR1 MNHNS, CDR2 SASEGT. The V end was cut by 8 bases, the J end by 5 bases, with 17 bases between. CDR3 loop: CASRHEGYRDTQYF. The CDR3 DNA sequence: TGTGCCAGCCGACATGAAGGGTATCGAGATACGCAGTATTTT.